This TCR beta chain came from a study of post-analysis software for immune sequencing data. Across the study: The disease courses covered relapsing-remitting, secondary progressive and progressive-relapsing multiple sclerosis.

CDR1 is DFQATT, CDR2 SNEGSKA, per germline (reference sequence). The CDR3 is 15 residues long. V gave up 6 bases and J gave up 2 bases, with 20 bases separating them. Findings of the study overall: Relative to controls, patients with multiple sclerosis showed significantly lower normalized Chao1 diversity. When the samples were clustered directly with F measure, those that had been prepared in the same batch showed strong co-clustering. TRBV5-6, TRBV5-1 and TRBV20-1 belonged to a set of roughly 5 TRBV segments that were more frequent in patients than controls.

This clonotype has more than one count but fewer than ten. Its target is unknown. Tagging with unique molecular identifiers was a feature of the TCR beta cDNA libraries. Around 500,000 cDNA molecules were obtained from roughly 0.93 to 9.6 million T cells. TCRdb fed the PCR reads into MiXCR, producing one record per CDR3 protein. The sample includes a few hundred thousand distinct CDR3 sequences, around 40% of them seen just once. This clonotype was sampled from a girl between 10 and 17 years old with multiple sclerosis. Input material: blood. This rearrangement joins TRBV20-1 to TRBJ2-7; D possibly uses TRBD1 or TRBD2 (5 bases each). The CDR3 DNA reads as TGCAGTGCAAGGGGTTTGGCGGGTCGAACCTACGAGCAGTACTTC. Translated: CSARGLAGRTYEQYF.